The sequence of this T cell receptor (beta chain) was determined in a study of radiotherapy plus CTLA-4 blockade in lung cancer. Clones were sequenced by immunoSEQ multiplex PCR, and TCRdb holds only the in-frame ones, with some missing. The sample shows 89,000 or so clones, roughly 80% of them seen only once. This sample comprised peripheral blood, obtained from a patient treated with radiotherapy plus ipilimumab. This clonotype was obtained from a human donor with non-small cell lung cancer who had a partial response to radiotherapy plus ipilimumab.

The CDR3 DNA sequence: TGTGCCAGCAGCTTAGACGGTCCCGGGGGCACAGATACGCAGTATTTT. It specifies CASSLDGPGGTDTQYF. The V gene is TRBV11-2, the J gene TRBJ2-3, with D possibly matching TRBD2 (5 bases). V was trimmed by 0 bases and J by 1 base, leaving 11 bases between them. CDR1 is SGHAT and CDR2 is FQNNGV in the germline V gene. This CDR3 spans 16 amino acids.